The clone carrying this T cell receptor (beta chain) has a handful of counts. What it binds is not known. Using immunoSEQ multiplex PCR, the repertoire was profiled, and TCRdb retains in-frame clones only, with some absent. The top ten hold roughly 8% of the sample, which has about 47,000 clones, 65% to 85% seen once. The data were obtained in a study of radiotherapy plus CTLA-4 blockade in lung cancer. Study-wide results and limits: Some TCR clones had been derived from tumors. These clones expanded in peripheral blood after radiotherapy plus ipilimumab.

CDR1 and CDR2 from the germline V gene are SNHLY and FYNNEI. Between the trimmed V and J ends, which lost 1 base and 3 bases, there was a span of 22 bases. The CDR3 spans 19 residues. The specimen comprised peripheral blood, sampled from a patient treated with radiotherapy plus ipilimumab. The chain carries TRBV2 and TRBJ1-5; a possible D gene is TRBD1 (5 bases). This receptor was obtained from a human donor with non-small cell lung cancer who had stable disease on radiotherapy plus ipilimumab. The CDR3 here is CASSEGQGFAFFHNQPQHF. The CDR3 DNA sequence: TGTGCCAGCAGTGAAGGTCAGGGATTCGCTTTTTTTCACAATCAGCCCCAGCATTTT.